A selection of T cell receptor beta chains follows, all from one sample in a study of blood T cell repertoires in COVID-19. Only in-frame clones appear in the TCRdb table, and some are missing; sequencing was by immunoSEQ multiplex PCR. In the table there are about 140,000 clones, more than 85% of which are singletons. Material for sequencing was peripheral blood. These receptors originate from a human donor in a cohort sampled during active COVID-19. The CDR3 runs from the conserved cysteine through the conserved F or W. A D gene is named only where the DNA matches it firmly. The size entry is marked missing in some rows and otherwise reads once, few, many or a size class.

D,V,J,size,DNA,CDR3
.,TRBV18,TRBJ1-2,once,TGTGCCAGCTCATCGACGGGGAACTATGGCTACACCTTC,CASSSTGNYGYTF
TRBD2,TRBV2,TRBJ2-7,.,TGTGCCAGCAGTATAGCGGGGACTGCCCCCCAATCGAACTTC,CASSIAGTAPQSNF
.,TRBV25-1,TRBJ1-1,.,TGTGCCAGCAGTGTGACAGGGAACACTGAAGCTTTCTTT,CASSVTGNTEAFF
TRBD1,TRBV6-5,TRBJ1-5,.,TGTGCCAGCACCATTGACAGGGGCAATCAGCCCCAGCATTTT,CASTIDRGNQPQHF
.,TRBV5-6,TRBJ2-7,.,TGTGCCAGCAGCCTGTCGGGGTTC,CASSLSGF
.,TRBV5-1,TRBJ1-1,.,TGCGCCAGCAGCCCTGGACACCAGAACACTGAAGCTTTCTTT,CASSPGHQNTEAFF
.,TRBV19,TRBJ2-7,once,TGTGCCAGTAGTAACTCCGGGGCCTACGAGCAGTACTTC,CASSNSGAYEQYF
TRBD1,TRBV9,TRBJ2-7,.,TGTGCCAGCAGCGAAGGGACAGGTGACTACGAGCAGTACTTC,CASSEGTGDYEQYF
TRBD2,TRBV10-3,TRBJ2-2,.,TGTGCCATCAGTGCTCCACTAGCGGGGGAAACCGGGGAGCTGTTTTTT,CAISAPLAGETGELFF
.,TRBV27,TRBJ2-1,.,TGTGCCAGCAGTTTTGGGACAAACTACAATGAGCAGTTCTTC,CASSFGTNYNEQFF
.,TRBV12-5,TRBJ1-1,.,TGTGCTAGTGGTTTGTTAGGAGGCACAGAGAAAGCTTTCTTT,CASGLLGGTEKAFF
TRBD1,TRBV28,TRBJ2-3,.,TGTGCCAGCAGCTCTGCCGGGACAGGGGAAACAGATACGCAGTATTTT,CASSSAGTGETDTQYF
TRBD1,TRBV27,TRBJ1-5,.,TGTGCCAGCAGTGACAGGGCTCCCAATCAGCCCCAGCATTTT,CASSDRAPNQPQHF
.,TRBV18,TRBJ1-1,.,TGTGCCAGCTCCCAACTCGAGGCGAACACTGAAGCTTTCTTT,CASSQLEANTEAFF
.,TRBV28,TRBJ2-1,.,TGTGCCACCTCCTTGGCTTTTGAGCAGTTCTTC,CATSLAFEQFF
TRBD1,TRBV28,TRBJ2-3,.,TGTGCCATCCGAACAGGGGGCGCAGATACGCAGTATTTT,CAIRTGGADTQYF
TRBD1,TRBV28,TRBJ1-1,.,TGTGCCAGCAGTTTCCTTAGGACAGGGGCTGAAGCTTTCTTT,CASSFLRTGAEAFF
.,TRBV29-1,TRBJ1-1,.,TGCAGCGTTACCAGGCGCACTGAAGCTTTCTTT,CSVTRRTEAFF
.,TRBV21-1,TRBJ2-7,.,TGTGCCAGCAGCAAGACCGGGACTAGCGGGGATAAGGTTAACGAGCAGTACTTC,CASSKTGTSGDKVNEQYF
.,TRBV12-3/TRBV12-4,TRBJ1-1,.,TGTGCCAGCAGCCCTACAGAGAACACTGAAGCTTTCTTT,CASSPTENTEAFF
TRBD2,TRBV5-6,TRBJ2-3,.,TGTGCCAGCAGCCCCCGGGGGGGGAGCACAGATAGGCAGTATTTT,CASSPRGGSTDRQYF
.,TRBV6-5,TRBJ2-4,.,TGTGCCAGCAGTTCTGGCAGGCGAAACATTCAGTACTTC,CASSSGRRNIQYF
TRBD2,TRBV7-6,TRBJ2-3,.,TGTGCCAGCAGCTTAGCGGCGGGGGGGGCCGCAGATACGCAGTATTTT,CASSLAAGGAADTQYF
TRBD1,TRBV7-9,TRBJ1-1,.,TGTGCCAGCAGCGGGACAGGGCCGAAACCCACTGAAGCTTTCTTT,CASSGTGPKPTEAFF
TRBD2,TRBV5-5,TRBJ2-2,few,TGTGCCAGCAGCCGACTAGCGGGAGGGATCACCGGGGAGCTGTTTTTT,CASSRLAGGITGELFF
.,TRBV2,TRBJ1-4,.,TGTGCCAGTGGGGAGGGTGCAACTAATGAAAAACTGTTTTTT,CASGEGATNEKLFF
.,TRBV2,TRBJ1-4,.,TGTGCCAGCAGGGAAGAGGCGGGAAAACTGTTTTTT,CASREEAGKLFF
TRBD2,TRBV5-1,TRBJ2-1,.,TGCGCCAGCAGCACCGGGACTAGCGTCCCCGGTGGTAATGAGCAGTTCTTC,CASSTGTSVPGGNEQFF
.,TRBV20-1,TRBJ2-4,.,TGCAGTGCTAGTTCGGGAGCAAAAAACATTCAGTACTTC,CSASSGAKNIQYF
.,TRBV5-1,TRBJ1-1,once,TGCGCCAGCAGCTTCGAGGGAGCCATGAACACTGAAGCTTTCTTT,CASSFEGAMNTEAFF
.,TRBV27,TRBJ2-1,.,TGTGCCAGCAGTTTATTGGAGCGCCGGAATAATGAGCAGTTCTTC,CASSLLERRNNEQFF
TRBD1,TRBV24-1,TRBJ2-2,.,TGTGCCACCAGTGTTCCCTCGGGGACAGCGAACACCGGGGAGCTGTTTTTT,CATSVPSGTANTGELFF
TRBD1,TRBV6-6,TRBJ1-1,.,TGTGCCAGCAGTCCTACTCCGGGACAGGGGGCTGAAGCTTTCTTT,CASSPTPGQGAEAFF
TRBD2,TRBV3-1/TRBV3-2,TRBJ2-1,.,TGTGCCAGCAGCCCTGGACTAGCGGGAGTTGCGTACAATGAGCAGTTCTTC,CASSPGLAGVAYNEQFF
TRBD2,TRBV30,TRBJ2-3,.,TGTGCCTGGAGTTCGGGACTAGCGCCTAGCACAGATACGCAGTATTTT,CAWSSGLAPSTDTQYF
.,TRBV20-1,TRBJ2-7,.,TGCAGTGCCATACAGGGCTACGAGCAGTACTTC,CSAIQGYEQYF
TRBD2,TRBV7-2,TRBJ2-5,.,TGTGCCAGCAGCGGCCGGGGGGGTAGAGAGACCCAGTACTTC,CASSGRGGRETQYF
.,TRBV28,TRBJ2-7,.,TGTGCCAGCACTGGGATGACAGGAACCCTCTACGAGCAGTACTTC,CASTGMTGTLYEQYF
.,TRBV7-9,TRBJ1-2,.,TGTGCCAGCAGCTTGCCGGACAGCTACTATGGCTACACCTTC,CASSLPDSYYGYTF
.,TRBV27,TRBJ2-7,.,TGTGCCAGCAGTTTGGTTTGGACGCAGGGGGGCCACGAGCAGTACTTC,CASSLVWTQGGHEQYF
TRBD2,TRBV6-1,TRBJ2-5,.,TGTGCCAGCAGGGGACTAGAGCGGGAGACCCAGTACTTC,CASRGLERETQYF
.,TRBV5-1,TRBJ1-4,.,TGCGCCAGCAGCTCCCGACAGGATAATGAAAAACTGTTTTTT,CASSSRQDNEKLFF
.,TRBV4-1,TRBJ1-5,.,TGCGCCAGCAGCCAAGATTGGGGCGGGGTGGGGAAGGAGCAGCCCCAGCATTTT,CASSQDWGGVGKEQPQHF